This record covers a single T cell receptor (beta chain). The junction departs from the called germline gene at one end, perhaps through a read error. The data were obtained in a study of early stage breast cancer tumors. Per germline, CDR1 LGHNA and CDR2 YNFKEQ. This CDR3 is 14 amino acids long. Assay used: immunoSEQ multiplex PCR; TCRdb lists only in-frame clones, some missing. This table holds about 51,000 clones, about 77% found once. The rearrangement joins TRBV4-2 to TRBJ2-5; 7 nucleotides align to TRBD1. The specimen sequenced was blood. This receptor was identified in a person aged 40-50 years with breast cancer. CDR3 region: CASSQERNLGTEDF. The DNA for the CDR3 is TGTGCCAGCAGCCAAGAAAGAAACTTAGGGACAGAGGACTTC.